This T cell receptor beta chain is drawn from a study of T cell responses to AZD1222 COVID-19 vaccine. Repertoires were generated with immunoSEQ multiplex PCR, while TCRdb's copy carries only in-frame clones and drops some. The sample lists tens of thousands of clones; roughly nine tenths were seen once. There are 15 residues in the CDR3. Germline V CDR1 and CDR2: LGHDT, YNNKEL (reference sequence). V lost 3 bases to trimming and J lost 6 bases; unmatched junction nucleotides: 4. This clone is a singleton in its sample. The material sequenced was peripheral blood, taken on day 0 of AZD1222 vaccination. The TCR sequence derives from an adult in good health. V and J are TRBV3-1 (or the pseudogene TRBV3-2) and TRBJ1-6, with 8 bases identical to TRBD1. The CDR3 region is CASSQRDRRNSPLHF. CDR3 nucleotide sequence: TGTGCCAGCAGCCAGCGGGACAGGCGTAATTCACCCCTCCACTTT.